A single sample gave rise to the 31 T cell receptor beta chains below, sequenced in a study of prognosis after radiotherapy for stage I lung cancer. The authors amplified TCR beta CDR3 from genomic DNA using two-round multiplex PCR. The first PCR round targeted every TRBV and TRBJ gene with specific primers. From the multiplex PCR reads, TCRdb called clonotypes with MiXCR, one entry per CDR3 protein. Of over 9,000 distinct CDR3 sequences listed, under 45% are singletons. This sample comprised PBMCs, obtained before or after stereotactic body radiation therapy (not recorded which). Source of these receptors: a donor aged 50 or older with non-small cell lung cancer.

This clonotype was seen a single time. CDR3 residues: CASSGGGFVYNEQFF. As DNA, the CDR3 is TGTGCCAGCAGCGGCGGGGGGTTTGTCTACAATGAGCAGTTCTTC. The chain links TRBV28 to TRBJ2-1, with 8 nucleotides matching TRBD2. The V gene end was trimmed by 6 bases and the J gene end by 3 bases; junction bases not matched to a gene: 7. CDR3 size: 15 residues. Per the germline V gene, CDR1 is MDHEN and CDR2 is SYDVKM.

The table lists this clonotype with many counts. CDR3: CSASRGSPYNEQFF. The CDR3 DNA sequence: TGCAGTGCTAGTCGGGGGAGTCCCTACAATGAGCAGTTCTTC. V usage is TRBV20-1 and J usage is TRBJ2-1; weak D call: TRBD2 (6 bases). This CDR3 has 14 amino acids. V gave up 3 bases and J gave up 2 bases, with 11 bases separating them. Germline lookup yields CDR1 DFQATT and CDR2 SNEGSKA (reference sequence).

Of note for this clonotype: A far more abundant clone sits one base away, making this likely a read error. The V gene is TRBV30, the J gene TRBJ2-5; either TRBD1 or TRBD2 may supply D (6 bases each). The last part of the DNA fits TRBJ2-7 better; the J call may be wrong. The CDR3 is 13 residues long. CDR1 and CDR2 (germline): GTSNPN, SVGIG (reference sequence). CDR3 coding DNA: TGTGTCTGGAGCCACGGAGGGGGCTACGAGCAGTACTTC. This gives the protein CVWSHGGGYEQYF.

J is TRBJ1-6 and V is TRBV6-1; maybe TRBD1 (5 bases). Germline V gene data show CDR1 as MNHNS and CDR2 as SASEGT. CDR3 size: 16 residues. Trimming shortened V by 6 bases and J by 0 bases, and 12 bases separated the two germline ends. The CDR3 bases are TGTGCCAGCAGGACAGCTGGGAGCTCCTATAATTCACCCCTCCACTTT. It specifies CASRTAGSSYNSPLHF.

This clonotype was counted only a few times. The chain links TRBV9 to TRBJ2-1; D gene unclear. In germline, CDR1 is SGDLS, CDR2 YYNGEE. V lost 0 bases and J 8 bases, leaving 12 bases between the germline ends. The CDR3 is 14 residues long. DNA for the CDR3: TGTGCCAGCAGCGTAGCCCCGGTTGTACATGAGCAGTTCTTC. Amino acid sequence: CASSVAPVVHEQFF. The whole variable domain, filled in from reference TRBV9 and TRBJ2-1, reads DSGVTQTPKHLITATGQRVTLRCSPRSGDLSVYWYQQSLDQGLQFLIQYYNGEERAKGNILERFSAQQFPDLHSELNLSSLELGDSALYFCASSVAPVVHEQFFGPGTRLTVL.

As regards this clonotype: The junction does not match germline at one end; this may be a read error. The V and J genes are TRBV3-1 and TRBJ2-7, with TRBD2 matching 7 bases. The germline CDR1 and CDR2 sequences are LGHDT and YNNKEL (reference sequence). The CDR3 runs to 16 residues. The CDR3 loop reads CASSNLGLDSSYEQYF. In DNA, the CDR3 is TGTGCAAGCAGCAACCTCGGACTAGATAGCTCCTACGAGCAGTACTTC.

The chain employs TRBV9 and TRBJ2-2, with D perhaps matching TRBD1 (6 bases). The CDR3 length is 16 residues. The V and J ends lost 3 bases and 2 bases respectively, with 14 bases between them. CDR1 is SGDLS and CDR2 is YYNGEE in the germline V gene. The CDR3 sequence: CASSASGTPNTGELFF. The CDR3 nucleotides are TGTGCCAGCAGCGCCTCCGGGACACCAAACACCGGGGAGCTGTTTTTT.

At least ten counts were recorded for this clonotype. The V and J genes are TRBV30 and TRBJ2-2; TRBD1 might be the D (6 bases). The CDR3 has 14 amino acids. The germline V and J ends were trimmed by 2 bases and 5 bases, with 12 bases remaining between them. Germline lookup yields CDR1 GTSNPN and CDR2 SVGIG (reference sequence). The CDR3 loop reads CAWSTQGGTGELFF. The CDR3 nucleotides are TGTGCCTGGAGTACACAGGGCGGTACCGGGGAGCTGTTTTTT.

This clonotype is medium-sized. The chain recombines TRBV6-1 with TRBJ2-5; 7 bases match TRBD1. The CDR3 has 13 residues. Germline lookup yields CDR1 MNHNS and CDR2 SASEGT. The V and J ends lost 6 bases and 4 bases, in that order; junction bases with no gene match: 5. The CDR3 DNA reads as TGTGCCAGCAGGGACAGGACAGTAGAGACCCAGTACTTC. Translation: CASRDRTVETQYF.

Regarding this clonotype: Just one base apart from a much larger clone, this may be a read error. The rearrangement joins TRBV10-3 to TRBJ1-3, with D uncertain. This CDR3 region has 15 residues. The germline gives CDR1 ENHRY, CDR2 SYGVKD. The CDR3 region has the DNA TGTGCCATCATGGCGGACGGTAACTCTGGAAACACCATAAATTTT. It yields the protein CAIMADGNSGNTINF.

The chain is built from TRBV4-1 and TRBJ1-5, with D possibly matching TRBD1 (6 bases). The CDR3 has 15 residues. Trimming cost V 0 bases and J 3 bases, with 9 bases left between them. The germline CDR1 and CDR2 sequences are MGHRA and YSYEKL. The CDR3 DNA reads as TGCGCCAGCAGCCAAGAACAGGGAATCAATCAGCCCCAGCATTTT. It yields the protein CASSQEQGINQPQHF.

This clonotype was seen ten or more times. The germline gene is not matched at one end of the junction; a read error may be the cause. CDR3 DNA: TGCAGTGCTAGAGAGGAGACAGGGGGACGTCAGCCCCAACATTTT. Translated, it gives CSAREETGGRQPQHF. This chain links TRBV20-1 with TRBJ1-5; TRBD1 matches at 9 bases. CDR3 length: 15 amino acids. Germline V CDR1 and CDR2: DFQATT, SNEGSKA (reference sequence).

This clonotype has a count of ten or more. The V and J genes are TRBV4-3 and TRBJ1-5; D is undetermined. The CDR3 has 17 residues. With 0 bases removed from V and 0 bases from J, the gap between germline ends came to 12 bases. CDR1 and CDR2 (germline): LGHNA, YSLEER. The CDR3: CASSQDLYGNSNQPQHF. In DNA form, the CDR3 reads TGCGCCAGCAGCCAAGATCTGTACGGCAATAGCAATCAGCCCCAGCATTTT.

This clonotype is medium-sized (0.01 to 0.1%) in the sample. The chain recombines TRBV29-1 with TRBJ2-1, with TRBD1 matching 10 bases. The CDR3 has 12 residues. Germline V gives CDR1 SQVTM, CDR2 ANQGSEA. J lost 9 bases, V lost 6 bases, and 5 bases had no gene match. The CDR3 sequence is CSVAGTGVEQFF. As DNA, the CDR3 is TGCAGCGTAGCCGGGACAGGGGTTGAGCAGTTCTTC.

In this sample, this clonotype turned up many times. This chain joins TRBV11-3 and TRBJ2-7; possibly TRBD1 for D (6 bases). With 2 bases removed from V and 3 bases from J, the gap between germline ends came to 14 bases. Germline-derived CDR1 and CDR2 are SGHNT and YENEEA. CDR3 length: 15 residues. The CDR3 DNA is TGTGCCAGCAGCTTAACCCAGGGACACCACTACGAGCAGTACTTC. Translation gives CASSLTQGHHYEQYF. Filled out from reference TRBV11-3 and TRBJ2-7, the complete variable domain reads EAGVVQSPRYKIIEKKQPVAFWCNPISGHNTLYWYLQNLGQGPELLIRYENEEAVDDSQLPKDRFSAERLKGVDSTLKIQPAELGDSAVYLCASSLTQGHHYEQYFGPGTRLTVT.

About this clonotype itself: Since a far larger clone is one base different, this is likely a read error. This rearrangement joins TRBV7-2 to TRBJ2-1; 7 bases are a match to TRBD1. V lost 3 bases, J lost 10 bases, and 9 bases stayed unmatched. From germline, CDR1 is SGHTA and CDR2 FQGNSA. This CDR3 has 14 amino acids. CDR3: CASSFDRESYEQFF. The CDR3 bases are TGTGCCAGCAGCTTTGACAGGGAATCCTACGAGCAGTTCTTC.

This clonotype has ten or more counts. CDR3 residues: CASSHGWGNTEAFF. DNA of the CDR3: TGTGCCAGCAGTCACGGGTGGGGGAACACTGAAGCTTTCTTT. V gene TRBV3-1 combines with J gene TRBJ1-1, with unresolved D. Germline V lookup: CDR1 LGHDT, CDR2 YNNKEL (reference sequence). CDR3 length equals 14 residues. Trimming removed 6 bases at V and 1 base at J, with 12 bases between.

The sample holds many counts of this clonotype. The chain carries TRBV5-1 and TRBJ2-5, with D unresolved. The V and J ends lost 0 bases and 2 bases respectively, with 11 bases between them. The V gene's germline CDR1 is SGHRS and CDR2 YFSETQ. The CDR3 runs to 15 residues. The chain's CDR3 is CASSLGARLQETQYF. The CDR3 DNA is TGCGCCAGCAGCTTGGGGGCCCGCCTACAAGAGACCCAGTACTTC. The whole variable domain, filled in from reference TRBV5-1 and TRBJ2-5, reads KAGVTQTPRYLIKTRGQQVTLSCSPISGHRSVSWYQQTPGQGLQFLFEYFSETQRNKGNFPGRFSGRQFSNSRSEMNVSTLELGDSALYLCASSLGARLQETQYFGPGTRLLVL.

With regard to this clonotype: This sequence is one base from a far larger clone and is likely a read error. The chain combines TRBV7-2 with TRBJ2-5; possibly TRBD1 for D (5 bases). Germline V gives CDR1 SGHTA, CDR2 FQGNSA. The CDR3 consists of 14 residues. With 1 base removed from V and 1 base from J, the gap between germline ends came to 7 bases. The CDR3 here is CASSLGQGQETQYF. CDR3 nucleotide sequence: TGTGCCAGCAGCTTAGGGCAGGGCCAAGAGACCCAGTACTTC.

This clonotype was seen at least ten times. V is TRBV13 and J is TRBJ2-7; D gene unclear. V lost 5 bases and J lost 4, with 9 bases in between. Germline V gene sequence: CDR1 PRHDT, CDR2 FYEKMQ (reference sequence). The length of the CDR3 is 12 residues. In DNA, the CDR3 is TGTGCCAGCAGCATGGACGGATACGAGCAGTACTTC. This gives the protein CASSMDGYEQYF.

Of note for this clonotype: A single base is all that separates this from a far larger clone, so a read error is likely. This chain links TRBV6-2 or TRBV6-3 with TRBJ2-7; the D gene is possibly TRBD1 (6 bases). This CDR3 comprises 13 residues. V lost 7 bases and J 5 bases, leaving 15 bases between the germline ends. Looked up from germline, CDR1 is MNHEY and CDR2 is SVGEGT. The CDR3 coding sequence is TGTGCCAGCACCCCCCGGGACACACACGAGCAGTACTTC. Its translation is CASTPRDTHEQYF.

The sample holds many counts of this clonotype. This chain connects TRBV3-1 to TRBJ2-4; D uncertain. This CDR3 has 15 residues. Trimming took 3 bases from V and 2 from J, leaving 11 bases between them. The germline gives CDR1 LGHDT, CDR2 YNNKEL (reference sequence). The CDR3 bases are TGTGCCAGCAGCCATGGATTCGGAACCAAAAACATTCAGTACTTC. It translates to CASSHGFGTKNIQYF.

This clonotype came up many times. This chain uses TRBV18 with TRBJ2-7, with 7 bases that match TRBD1. J was trimmed by 4 bases and V by 0 bases; bases with no gene match: 6. Germline assignment: CDR1 KGHSH and CDR2 LQKENI. The CDR3 consists of 15 residues. The CDR3 is CASSPPDRAKYEQYF. The DNA of the CDR3 is TGTGCCAGCTCACCACCAGACAGGGCGAAATACGAGCAGTACTTC. The whole variable domain, remainder taken from reference TRBV18 and TRBJ2-7, is NAGVMQNPRHLVRRRGQEARLRCSPMKGHSHVYWYRQLPEEGLKFMVYLQKENIIDESGMPKERFSAEFPKEGPSILRIQQVVRGDSAAYFCASSPPDRAKYEQYFGPGTRLTVT.

This clonotype was seen many times. The chain uses TRBV28 and TRBJ1-2, with 7 bases matching TRBD1. The CDR3 is made up of 13 amino acids. Trimming cost V 11 bases and J 3 bases; bases outside gene matches: 9. Germline loops: CDR1 MDHEN, CDR2 SYDVKM. CDR3 nucleotides: TGTGCCCGCCGTCGCGGGACAGACTATGGCTACACCTTC. Protein product: CARRRGTDYGYTF.

The rearrangement joins TRBV30 to TRBJ1-4; tentatively, D is TRBD1 (5 bases). V was trimmed by 2 bases and J by 4 bases, leaving 11 bases between them. The CDR3 is made up of 14 amino acids. Per germline, CDR1 GTSNPN and CDR2 SVGIG (reference sequence). CDR3 nucleotide sequence: TGTGCCTGGAGTCCCGGGACCGGTAATGAAAAACTGTTTTTT. It specifies CAWSPGTGNEKLFF.

This clonotype is labeled as medium-sized. The chain links TRBV11-3 to TRBJ2-7; D gene uncertain. The CDR3 consists of 14 residues. Germline CDR1 is SGHNT and CDR2 is YENEEA. Trimming took 0 bases from V and 0 from J, leaving 6 bases between them. Here the CDR3 DNA reads TGTGCCAGCAGCTTAGATCCTAGCTCCTACGAGCAGTACTTC. It specifies CASSLDPSSYEQYF.

This clonotype came up many times. This rearrangement joins TRBV27 to TRBJ2-3, with D perhaps matching TRBD1 (5 bases). V was trimmed by 3 bases and J by 0 bases, leaving 10 bases between them. CDR3 length: 15 amino acids. From germline, CDR1 is MNHEY and CDR2 SMNVEV (reference sequence). CDR3: CASSLWGWSTDTQYF. CDR3 nucleotides: TGTGCCAGCAGTTTGTGGGGCTGGAGCACAGATACGCAGTATTTT.

This clonotype occurred many times. The J gene is TRBJ1-1, the V gene TRBV9, with 8 bases aligning to TRBD1. Losses at the gene ends were 2 bases for V and 9 bases for J; bases not matched to a gene: 6. The CDR3 covers 13 residues. Germline-derived CDR1 and CDR2 are SGDLS and YYNGEE. The CDR3 region has the DNA TGTGCCAGCAGCGTCGAAAACAGGGGGAAAGCTTTCTTT. Its protein is CASSVENRGKAFF.

This clonotype showed up many times. This sequence joins TRBV12-3 or TRBV12-4 and TRBJ1-1, with D possibly being TRBD1 (5 bases). The CDR3 is 11 residues long. Trimming shortened V by 5 bases and J by 10 bases, and 11 bases separated the two germline ends. The CDR3 DNA is TGTGCCAGCAGTAAAACAGGAGGAGCTTTCTTT. Translation: CASSKTGGAFF.

This chain links TRBV28 with TRBJ1-6; TRBD1 matches at 11 bases. Germline V gene sequence: CDR1 MDHEN, CDR2 SYDVKM. J gave up 2 bases and V 7 bases, and 13 bases lay outside the gene matches. CDR3 length equals 19 residues. The CDR3 here is CASTLLGTGGKAYNSPLHF. As DNA, the CDR3 is TGTGCCAGCACTCTACTCGGGACAGGGGGTAAGGCCTATAATTCACCCCTCCACTTT.

In this sample, this clonotype turned up many times. The chain joins TRBV6-5 to TRBJ1-1; D unclear. Germline CDR1 reads MNHEY; CDR2 reads SVGAGI. The germline V and J ends were trimmed by 1 base and 0 bases, with 6 bases remaining between them. This CDR3 comprises 14 residues. The CDR3 spells CASSYFSMNTEAFF. In nucleotides, the CDR3 is TGTGCCAGCAGTTACTTCAGCATGAACACTGAAGCTTTCTTT.